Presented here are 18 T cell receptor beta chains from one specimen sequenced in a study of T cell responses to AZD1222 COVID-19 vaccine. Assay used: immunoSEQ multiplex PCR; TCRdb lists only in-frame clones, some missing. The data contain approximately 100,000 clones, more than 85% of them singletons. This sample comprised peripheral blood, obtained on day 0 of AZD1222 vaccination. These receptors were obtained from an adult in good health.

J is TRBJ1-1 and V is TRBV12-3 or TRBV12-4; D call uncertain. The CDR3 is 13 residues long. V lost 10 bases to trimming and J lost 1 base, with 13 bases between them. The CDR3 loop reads CATRYQPNTEAFF. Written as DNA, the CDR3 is TGTGCCACCAGGTATCAGCCGAACACTGAAGCTTTCTTT.

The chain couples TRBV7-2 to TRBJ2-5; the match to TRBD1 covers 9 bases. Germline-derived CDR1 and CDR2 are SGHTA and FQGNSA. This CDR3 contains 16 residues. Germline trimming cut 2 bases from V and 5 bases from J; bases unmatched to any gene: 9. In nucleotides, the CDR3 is TGTGCCAGCAGCTTATCCCGGGGACAGGGAGGCGAGACCCAGTACTTC. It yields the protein CASSLSRGQGGETQYF.

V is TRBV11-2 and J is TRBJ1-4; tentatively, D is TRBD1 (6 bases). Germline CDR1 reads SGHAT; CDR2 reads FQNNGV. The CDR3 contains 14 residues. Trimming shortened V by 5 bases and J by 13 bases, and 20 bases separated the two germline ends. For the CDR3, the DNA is TGTGCCAGCAGCCTGGGGACAAATTCTGGAGTACTGTTTTTT. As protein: CASSLGTNSGVLFF.

CDR3 loop: CASSVDTGSSSYEQYF. The CDR3 DNA reads as TGTGCCAGCAGCGTAGATACAGGGTCAAGCTCCTACGAGCAGTACTTC. The chain uses TRBV9 and TRBJ2-7; possible D gene TRBD1, 6 bases. The V and J ends lost 0 bases and 0 bases respectively, with 13 bases between them. The CDR3 spans 16 residues. Per the germline V gene, CDR1 is SGDLS and CDR2 is YYNGEE.

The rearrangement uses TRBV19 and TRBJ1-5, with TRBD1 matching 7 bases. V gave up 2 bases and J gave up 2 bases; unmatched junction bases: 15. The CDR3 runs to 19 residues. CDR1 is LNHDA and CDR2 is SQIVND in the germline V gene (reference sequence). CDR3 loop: CASSIKGTEEGYGNQPQHF. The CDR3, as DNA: TGTGCCAGTAGTATAAAAGGGACAGAGGAGGGATACGGCAATCAGCCCCAGCATTTT.

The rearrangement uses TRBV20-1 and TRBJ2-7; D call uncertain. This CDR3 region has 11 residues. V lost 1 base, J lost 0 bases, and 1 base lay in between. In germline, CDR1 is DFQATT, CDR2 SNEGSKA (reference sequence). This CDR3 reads CSARASYEQYF. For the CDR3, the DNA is TGCAGTGCTAGAGCCTCCTACGAGCAGTACTTC.

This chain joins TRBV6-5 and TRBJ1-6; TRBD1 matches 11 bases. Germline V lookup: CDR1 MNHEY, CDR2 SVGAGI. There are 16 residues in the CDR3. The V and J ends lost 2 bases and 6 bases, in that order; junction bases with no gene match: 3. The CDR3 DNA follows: TGTGCCAGCAGTTACCTAGGACAGGGGGCTAATTCACCCCTCCACTTT. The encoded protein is CASSYLGQGANSPLHF.

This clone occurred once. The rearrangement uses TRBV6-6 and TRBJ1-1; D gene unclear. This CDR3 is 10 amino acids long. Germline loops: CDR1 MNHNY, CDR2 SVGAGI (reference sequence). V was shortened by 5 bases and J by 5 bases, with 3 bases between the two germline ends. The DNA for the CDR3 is TGTGCCAGCAGTCGTACTGAAGCTTTCTTT. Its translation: CASSRTEAFF.

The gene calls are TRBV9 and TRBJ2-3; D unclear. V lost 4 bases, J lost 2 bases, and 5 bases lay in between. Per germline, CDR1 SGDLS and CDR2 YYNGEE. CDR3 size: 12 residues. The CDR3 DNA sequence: TGTGCCAGCAGCACCCACACAGATACGCAGTATTTT. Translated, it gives CASSTHTDTQYF. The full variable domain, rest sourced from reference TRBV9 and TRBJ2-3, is DSGVTQTPKHLITATGQRVTLRCSPRSGDLSVYWYQQSLDQGLQFLIQYYNGEERAKGNILERFSAQQFPDLHSELNLSSLELGDSALYFCASSTHTDTQYFGPGTRLTVL.

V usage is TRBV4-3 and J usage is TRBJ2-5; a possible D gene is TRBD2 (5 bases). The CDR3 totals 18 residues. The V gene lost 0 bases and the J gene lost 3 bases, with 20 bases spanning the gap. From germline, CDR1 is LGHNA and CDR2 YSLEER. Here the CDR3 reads CASSQEYGPGIYKETQYF. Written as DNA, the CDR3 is TGCGCCAGCAGCCAAGAGTACGGACCGGGGATCTACAAAGAGACCCAGTACTTC.

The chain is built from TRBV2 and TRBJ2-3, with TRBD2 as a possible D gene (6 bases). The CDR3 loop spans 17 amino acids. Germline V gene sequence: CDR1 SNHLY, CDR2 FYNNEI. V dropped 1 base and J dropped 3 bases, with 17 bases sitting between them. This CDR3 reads CASSEGVTGVFTDTQYF. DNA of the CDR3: TGTGCCAGCAGTGAAGGGGTGACGGGAGTTTTTACAGATACGCAGTATTTT.

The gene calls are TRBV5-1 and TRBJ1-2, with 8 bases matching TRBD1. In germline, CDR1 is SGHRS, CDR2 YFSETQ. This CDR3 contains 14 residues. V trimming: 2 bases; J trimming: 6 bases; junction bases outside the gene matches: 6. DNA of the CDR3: TGCGCCAGCAGCTTAAGACAGGGGAACCATGGCTACACCTTC. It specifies CASSLRQGNHGYTF.

This CDR3 is CASSLRQGGSGNTIYF. CDR3 nucleotides: TGTGCCAGCAGTTTAAGACAGGGAGGTTCTGGAAACACCATATATTTT. The rearrangement links TRBV27 to TRBJ1-3; 7 bases agree with TRBD1. Unmatched junction bases numbered 5, after V lost 2 bases and J lost 1 base. Per the germline V gene, CDR1 is MNHEY and CDR2 is SMNVEV (reference sequence). The CDR3 spans 16 residues.

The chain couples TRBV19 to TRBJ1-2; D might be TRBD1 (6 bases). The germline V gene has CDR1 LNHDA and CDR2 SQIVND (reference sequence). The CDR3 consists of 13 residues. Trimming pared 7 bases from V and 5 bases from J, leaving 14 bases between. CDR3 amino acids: CASTMDRRYGYTF. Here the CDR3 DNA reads TGTGCCAGTACCATGGACAGAAGGTATGGCTACACCTTC.

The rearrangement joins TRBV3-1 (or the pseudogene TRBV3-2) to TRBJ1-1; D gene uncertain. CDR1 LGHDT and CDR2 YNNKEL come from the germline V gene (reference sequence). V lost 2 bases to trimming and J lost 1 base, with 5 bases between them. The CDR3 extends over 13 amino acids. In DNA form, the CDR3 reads TGTGCCAGCAGCCAAACCGGGAACACTGAAGCTTTCTTT. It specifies CASSQTGNTEAFF.

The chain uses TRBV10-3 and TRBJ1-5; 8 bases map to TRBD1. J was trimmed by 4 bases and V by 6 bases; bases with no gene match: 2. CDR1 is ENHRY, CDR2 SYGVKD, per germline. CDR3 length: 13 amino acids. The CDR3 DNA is TGTGCCATCAGACAGGGGGAGAATCAGCCCCAGCATTTT. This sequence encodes CAIRQGENQPQHF.

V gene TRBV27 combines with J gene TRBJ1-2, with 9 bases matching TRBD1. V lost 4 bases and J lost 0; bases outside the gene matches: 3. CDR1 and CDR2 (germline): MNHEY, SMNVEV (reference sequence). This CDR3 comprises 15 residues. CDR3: CASSSRQGANYGYTF. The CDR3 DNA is TGTGCCAGCAGTTCCCGACAGGGGGCTAACTATGGCTACACCTTC.

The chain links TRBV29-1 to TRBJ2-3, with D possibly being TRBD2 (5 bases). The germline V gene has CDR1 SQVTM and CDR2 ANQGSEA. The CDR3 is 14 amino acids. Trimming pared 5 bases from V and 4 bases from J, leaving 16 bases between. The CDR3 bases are TGCAGCGTTCCCCGACAAGGGAGCTCAGATACGCAGTATTTT. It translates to CSVPRQGSSDTQYF.